This TCR beta chain is from a study of T cells in Graves' hyperthyroidism and ophthalmopathy. Authors of the study amplified TCR beta CDR3 regions from RNA transcripts. An initial round of RT-PCR targeting the TCR CDR3 relied on the HTBI primer set. TCRdb reanalysed the multiplex PCR reads using MiXCR and keeps one entry per CDR3 protein. The sample holds nearly 750,000 distinct CDR3 sequences, roughly 32% seen once. This clonotype was detected once. CDR1 MNHEY and CDR2 SVGEGT come from the germline V gene. The length of the CDR3 is 15 residues. V lost 4 bases to trimming and J lost 5 bases; unmatched junction nucleotides: 8. The study excluded patients with uncontrolled infection, other autoimmune disease, pregnancy or lactation.

The source of this sequence is a woman in her 40s with Graves' hyperthyroidism. This chain links TRBV6-2 or TRBV6-3 with TRBJ1-2; TRBD1 aligns across 9 bases. What was sequenced was blood. Written as DNA, the CDR3 is TGTGCCAGCAGTTTACCCGGGACAGGGACATATGGCTACACCTTC. Translated: CASSLPGTGTYGYTF.